This T cell receptor beta chain was observed in a study of blood T cell dynamics during melanoma immunotherapy. Time point meaning: pre-treatment baseline. This table comes from immunoSEQ multiplex PCR, and its TCRdb copy is limited to in-frame clones, with some not included. The data show some 20,000 clones, about nine tenths seen once. Looked up from germline, CDR1 is SGDLS and CDR2 is YYNGEE. CDR3 length: 15 residues. Unmatched junction bases numbered 9, after V lost 4 bases and J lost 4 bases. The sequence derives from a human donor with melanoma. This chain joins TRBV9 and TRBJ1-2, with 8 positions matching TRBD1. The starting material was blood, obtained from a patient treated with checkpoint blockade. CDR3 DNA sequence: TGTGCCAGCAGCCCTCGAAGACAGGGGATCTATGGCTACACCTTC. This codes for CASSPRRQGIYGYTF. The full variable domain, completed using reference TRBV9 and TRBJ1-2, is DSGVTQTPKHLITATGQRVTLRCSPRSGDLSVYWYQQSLDQGLQFLIQYYNGEERAKGNILERFSAQQFPDLHSELNLSSLELGDSALYFCASSPRRQGIYGYTFGSGTRLTVV.